In this sample, the clone carrying this T cell receptor (beta chain) turned up many times. The CDR3 covers 15 residues. This sample was taken from a study of human T cells and chemical hapten exposure. Overall study context: Sensitizing treatment utilized 2% DPC over a roughly 2 cm by roughly 2 cm portion of upper inner arm skin.

Each cDNA molecule in the library carried unique molecular identifiers. A single record per CDR3 protein comes from TCRdb applying MiXCR to the RACE reads. The sample holds about 69,000 distinct CDR3 sequences, approximately 10% seen once. Time point noted: patch test 2, 6 weeks after DPC sensitization. Treatment here: therapeutic diphenylcyclopropenone sensitization with weekly scalp DPC. The receptor's source is a woman aged 50 to 60 with alopecia areata. Some clones in this sample may be carry-over from other donors' samples. The sequencing here drew on whole blood, taken in connection with sensitization to the hapten diphenylcyclopropenone (DPC). The chain couples TRBV21-1 to TRBJ2-1; whether TRBD1, the table's D call, matches the DNA was not checked. TRBV21-1 counts as a pseudogene. The CDR3 bases are TGTGCCAGCAGCAGGTGCGACAGGTCCTACAATGAGCAGTTCTTC. Amino acids: CASSRCDRSYNEQFF.